This T cell receptor (beta chain) derives from a study of blood T cell repertoires in COVID-19. Study-wide background: Italy, Spain and the United States were the sources of the convalescent and acute COVID-19 samples. From T cells, B-cell-depleted T cells, or PBMCs came the material, which was cDNA or gDNA.

V dropped 3 bases and J dropped 6 bases, with 16 bases sitting between them. The CDR3 covers 16 residues. The germline gives CDR1 KGHDR, CDR2 SFDVKD. Authors' methods: Estimation of nucleated cell counts relied on the amplification of reference gene primers. The data were produced by immunoSEQ multiplex PCR, yet TCRdb's version contains in-frame clones alone and is incomplete. D and trimming were read from the DNA, whereas the V and J calls and clone size are those reported in that table. The sample records approximately 120,000 clones, over 75% being singletons. Sequenced sample: peripheral blood. V and J are TRBV24-1 and TRBJ1-4, with a possible D match to TRBD1 (6 bases). This TCR was recovered from a woman aged 45 to 65 with acute or convalescent COVID-19. CDR3: CATSDPRTGHDEKLFF. The CDR3 DNA is TGTGCCACCAGTGATCCAAGAACGGGACACGATGAAAAACTGTTTTTT.